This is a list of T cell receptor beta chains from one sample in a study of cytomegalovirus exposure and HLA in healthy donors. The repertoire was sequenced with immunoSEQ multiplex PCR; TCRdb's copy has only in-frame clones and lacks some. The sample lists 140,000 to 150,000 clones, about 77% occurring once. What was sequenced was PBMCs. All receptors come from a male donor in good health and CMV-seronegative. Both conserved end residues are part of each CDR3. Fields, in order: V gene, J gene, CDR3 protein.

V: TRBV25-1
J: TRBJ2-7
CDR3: CASRTAGGEQYF

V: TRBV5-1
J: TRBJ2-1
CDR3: CASSLVGREPYNEQFF

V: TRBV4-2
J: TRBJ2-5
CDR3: CASSQTIAGGGETQYF

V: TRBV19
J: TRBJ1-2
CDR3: CASTLRVSTGGKGYTF

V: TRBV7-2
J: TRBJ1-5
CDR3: CASSLVMAQPQHF

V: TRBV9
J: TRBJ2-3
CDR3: CASSVTLQGSDTQYF

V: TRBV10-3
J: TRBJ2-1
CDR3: CAITSHNEQFF

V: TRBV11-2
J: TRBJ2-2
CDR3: CASSPGTGFTGELFF

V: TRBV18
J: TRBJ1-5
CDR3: CASSPEVGPQHF

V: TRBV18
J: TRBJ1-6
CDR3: CASSRQSSYNSPLHF

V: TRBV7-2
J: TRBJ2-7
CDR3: CASTSLGRGGEQYF

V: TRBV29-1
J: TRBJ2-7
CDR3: CSVPIGTSGRYEQYF

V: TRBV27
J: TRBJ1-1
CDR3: CASSLSPSLNTEAFF

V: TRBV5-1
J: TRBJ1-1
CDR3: CASSLVQGAGTEAFF

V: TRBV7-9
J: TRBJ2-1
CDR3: CASSLRLAGGPGEQFF

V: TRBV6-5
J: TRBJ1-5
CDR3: CASSRTRGQGQPQHF

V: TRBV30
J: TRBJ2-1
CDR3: CAWSVGSDNEQFF

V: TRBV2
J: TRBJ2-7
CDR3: CASNESGRGLGSYEQYF

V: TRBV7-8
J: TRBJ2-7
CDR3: CASSSFGFRDEQYF

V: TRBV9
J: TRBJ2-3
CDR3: CASSLAGGRAGDTQYF

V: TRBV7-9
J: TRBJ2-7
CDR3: CASSPTSGGVWEQYF

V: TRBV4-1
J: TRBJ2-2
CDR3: CASSRPGWGERTGELFF

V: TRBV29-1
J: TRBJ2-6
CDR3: CSVALSSGANVLTF

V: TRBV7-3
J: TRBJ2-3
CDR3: CASSLTGTSGGAGASTQYF

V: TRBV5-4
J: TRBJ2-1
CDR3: CASSSGGADSYNEQFF

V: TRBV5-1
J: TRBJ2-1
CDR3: CASRRGSNDNEQFF

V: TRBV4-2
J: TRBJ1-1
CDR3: CASSQDLGEVNTEAFF

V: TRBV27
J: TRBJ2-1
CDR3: CASSPSGSSYNEQFF

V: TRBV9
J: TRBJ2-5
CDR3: CASSPGLAGGETQYF

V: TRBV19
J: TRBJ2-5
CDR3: CASSPGSLGTQYF

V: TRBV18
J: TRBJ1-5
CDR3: CASSPPSARGNQPQHF

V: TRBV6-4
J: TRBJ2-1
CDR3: CATSTSLGLYNEQFF

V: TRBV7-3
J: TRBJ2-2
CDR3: CASSLLSGELFF

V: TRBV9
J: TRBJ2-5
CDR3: CASSVGAGGLGETQYF

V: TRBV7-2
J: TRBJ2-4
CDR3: CASSSGQGGRAKNIQYF

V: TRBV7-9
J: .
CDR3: CASSLGSSGRNEQYF

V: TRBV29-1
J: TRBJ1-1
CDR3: CSAQQKINTEAFF

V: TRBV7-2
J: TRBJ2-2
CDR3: CASSPGGWTKNTGELFF

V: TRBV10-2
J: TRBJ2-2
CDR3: CASSEWGTYANTGELFF

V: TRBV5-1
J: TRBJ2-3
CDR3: CASSPELSGLVKYF

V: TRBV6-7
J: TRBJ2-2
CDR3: CASSYSMVREADTGELFF

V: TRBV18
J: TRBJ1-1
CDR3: CASSPTGGGRTEAFF

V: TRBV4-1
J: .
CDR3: CASSQGPGGYDLYEQYF

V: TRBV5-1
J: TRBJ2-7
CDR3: CASSLEAYEQYF

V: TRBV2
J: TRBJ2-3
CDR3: CASSANSRPPDTQYF

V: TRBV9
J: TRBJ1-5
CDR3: CASSEGGGADQPQHF

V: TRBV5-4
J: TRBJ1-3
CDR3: CASSPAGGLSGNTIYF